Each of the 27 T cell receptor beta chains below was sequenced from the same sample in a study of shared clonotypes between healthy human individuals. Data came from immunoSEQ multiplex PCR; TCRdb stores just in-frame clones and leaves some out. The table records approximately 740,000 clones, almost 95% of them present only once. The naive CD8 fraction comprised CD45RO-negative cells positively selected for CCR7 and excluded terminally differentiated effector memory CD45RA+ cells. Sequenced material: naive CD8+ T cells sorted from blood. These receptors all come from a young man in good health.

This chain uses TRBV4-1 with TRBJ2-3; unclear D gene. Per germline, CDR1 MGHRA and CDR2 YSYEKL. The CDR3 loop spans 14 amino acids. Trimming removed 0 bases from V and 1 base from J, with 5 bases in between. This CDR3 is CASSQDPGTDTQYF. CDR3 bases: TGCGCCAGCAGCCAAGATCCGGGCACAGATACGCAGTATTTT.

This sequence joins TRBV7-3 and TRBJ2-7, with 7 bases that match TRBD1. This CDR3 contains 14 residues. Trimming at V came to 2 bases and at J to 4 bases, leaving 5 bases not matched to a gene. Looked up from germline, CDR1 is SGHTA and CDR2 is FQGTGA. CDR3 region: CASSLGYRGYEQYF. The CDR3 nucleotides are TGTGCCAGCAGCTTAGGGTACAGGGGTTACGAGCAGTACTTC.

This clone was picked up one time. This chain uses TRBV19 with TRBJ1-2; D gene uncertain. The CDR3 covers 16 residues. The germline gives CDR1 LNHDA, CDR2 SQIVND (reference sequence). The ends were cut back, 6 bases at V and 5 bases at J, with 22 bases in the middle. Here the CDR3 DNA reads TGTGCCAGTAGCCCAGACAAGCGACCCTCAAGGTATGGCTACACCTTC. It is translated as CASSPDKRPSRYGYTF.

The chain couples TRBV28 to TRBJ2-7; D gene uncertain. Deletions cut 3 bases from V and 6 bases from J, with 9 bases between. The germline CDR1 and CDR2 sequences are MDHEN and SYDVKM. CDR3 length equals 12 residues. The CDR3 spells CASSFGRAEQYF. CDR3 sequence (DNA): TGTGCCAGCAGTTTCGGTCGGGCCGAGCAGTACTTC.

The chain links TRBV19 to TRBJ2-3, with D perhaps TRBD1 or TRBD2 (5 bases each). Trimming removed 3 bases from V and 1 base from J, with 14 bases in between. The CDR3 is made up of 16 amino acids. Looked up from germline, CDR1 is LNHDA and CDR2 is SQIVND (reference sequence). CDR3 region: CASSMMGEGGTDTQYF. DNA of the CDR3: TGTGCCAGTAGTATGATGGGGGAAGGGGGCACAGATACGCAGTATTTT.

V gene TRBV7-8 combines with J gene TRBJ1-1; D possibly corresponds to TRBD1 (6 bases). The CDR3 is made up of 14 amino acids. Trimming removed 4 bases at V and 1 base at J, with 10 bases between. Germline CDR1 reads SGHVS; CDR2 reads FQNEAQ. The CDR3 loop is CASSSDRKNTEAFF. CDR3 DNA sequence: TGTGCCAGCAGCTCAGACAGGAAGAACACTGAAGCTTTCTTT.

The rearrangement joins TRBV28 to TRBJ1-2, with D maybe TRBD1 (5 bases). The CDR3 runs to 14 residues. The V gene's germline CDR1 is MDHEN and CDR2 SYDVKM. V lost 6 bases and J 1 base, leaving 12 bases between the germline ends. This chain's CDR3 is CASSLDRYNYGYTF. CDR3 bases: TGTGCCAGCAGCCTAGACAGATATAACTATGGCTACACCTTC.

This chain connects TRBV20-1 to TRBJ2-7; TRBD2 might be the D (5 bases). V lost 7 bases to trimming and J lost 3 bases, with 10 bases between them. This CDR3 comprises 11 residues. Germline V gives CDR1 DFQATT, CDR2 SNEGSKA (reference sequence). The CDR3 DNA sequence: TGCAGTGTAAAAGCGGTCTACGAGCAGTACTTC. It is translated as CSVKAVYEQYF.

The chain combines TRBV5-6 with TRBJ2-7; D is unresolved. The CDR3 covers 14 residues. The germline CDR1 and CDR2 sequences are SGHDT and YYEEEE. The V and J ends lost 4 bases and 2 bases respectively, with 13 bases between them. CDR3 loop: CASSERRTAYEQYF. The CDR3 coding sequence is TGTGCCAGCAGCGAACGGCGTACGGCCTACGAGCAGTACTTC.

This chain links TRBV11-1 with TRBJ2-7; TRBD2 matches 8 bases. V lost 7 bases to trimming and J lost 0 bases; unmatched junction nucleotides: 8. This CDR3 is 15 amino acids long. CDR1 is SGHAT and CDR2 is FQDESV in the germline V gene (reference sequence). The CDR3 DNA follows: TGTGCCAGCACGCCAGTAGCGGGACTCTCCTACGAGCAGTACTTC. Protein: CASTPVAGLSYEQYF.

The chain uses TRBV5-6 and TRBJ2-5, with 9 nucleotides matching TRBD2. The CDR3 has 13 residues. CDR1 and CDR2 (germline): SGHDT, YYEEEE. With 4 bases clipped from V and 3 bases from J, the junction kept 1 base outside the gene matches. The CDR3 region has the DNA TGTGCCAGCAGCCCTAGCGGGGAAGAGACCCAGTACTTC. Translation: CASSPSGEETQYF.

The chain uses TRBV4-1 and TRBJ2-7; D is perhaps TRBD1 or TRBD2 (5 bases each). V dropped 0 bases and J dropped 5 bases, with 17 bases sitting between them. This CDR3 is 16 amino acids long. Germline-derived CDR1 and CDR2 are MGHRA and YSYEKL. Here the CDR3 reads CASSQELGAIVNEQYF. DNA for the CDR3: TGCGCCAGCAGCCAAGAGCTCGGGGCCATAGTCAACGAGCAGTACTTC.

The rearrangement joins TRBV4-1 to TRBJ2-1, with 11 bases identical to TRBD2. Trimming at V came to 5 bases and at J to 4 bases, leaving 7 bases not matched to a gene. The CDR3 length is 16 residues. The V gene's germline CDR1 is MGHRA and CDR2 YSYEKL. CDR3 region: CASSDGTSGRYNEQFF. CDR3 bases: TGCGCCAGCAGCGACGGGACTAGCGGCCGTTACAATGAGCAGTTCTTC.

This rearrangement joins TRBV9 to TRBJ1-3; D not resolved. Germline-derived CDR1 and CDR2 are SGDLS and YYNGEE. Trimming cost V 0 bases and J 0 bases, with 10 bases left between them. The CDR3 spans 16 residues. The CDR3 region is CASSVEGISSGNTIYF. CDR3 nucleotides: TGTGCCAGCAGCGTAGAAGGGATCAGCTCTGGAAACACCATATATTTT. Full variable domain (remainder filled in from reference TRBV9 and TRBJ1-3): DSGVTQTPKHLITATGQRVTLRCSPRSGDLSVYWYQQSLDQGLQFLIQYYNGEERAKGNILERFSAQQFPDLHSELNLSSLELGDSALYFCASSVEGISSGNTIYFGEGSWLTVV.

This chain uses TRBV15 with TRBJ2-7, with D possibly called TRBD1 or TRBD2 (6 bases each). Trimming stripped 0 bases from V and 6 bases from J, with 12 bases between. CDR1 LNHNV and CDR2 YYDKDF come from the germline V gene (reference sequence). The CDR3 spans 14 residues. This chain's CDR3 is CATSRDQGGLEQYF. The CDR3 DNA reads TGTGCCACCAGCAGAGATCAAGGGGGGCTCGAGCAGTACTTC.

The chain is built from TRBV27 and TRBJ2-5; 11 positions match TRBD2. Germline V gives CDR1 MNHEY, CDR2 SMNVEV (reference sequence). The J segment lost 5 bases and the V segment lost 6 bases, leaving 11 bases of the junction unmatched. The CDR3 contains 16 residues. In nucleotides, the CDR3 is TGTGCCAGCAGCCTATCTAGCGGGAGGTGGAGGGAGACCCAGTACTTC. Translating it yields CASSLSSGRWRETQYF.

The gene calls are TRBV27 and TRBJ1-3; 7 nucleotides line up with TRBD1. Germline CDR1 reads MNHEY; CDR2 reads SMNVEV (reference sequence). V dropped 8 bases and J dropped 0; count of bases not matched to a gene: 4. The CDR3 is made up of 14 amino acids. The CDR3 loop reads CASWGQLSGNTIYF. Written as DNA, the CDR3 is TGTGCCAGCTGGGGACAGCTCTCTGGAAACACCATATATTTT.

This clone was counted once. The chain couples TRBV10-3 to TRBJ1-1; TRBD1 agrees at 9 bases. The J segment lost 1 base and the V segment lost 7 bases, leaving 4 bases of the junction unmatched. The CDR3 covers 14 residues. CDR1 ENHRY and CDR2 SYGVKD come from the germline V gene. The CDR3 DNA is TGTGCCATCAACCTGGACAGGGGGAACACTGAAGCTTTCTTT. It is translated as CAINLDRGNTEAFF.

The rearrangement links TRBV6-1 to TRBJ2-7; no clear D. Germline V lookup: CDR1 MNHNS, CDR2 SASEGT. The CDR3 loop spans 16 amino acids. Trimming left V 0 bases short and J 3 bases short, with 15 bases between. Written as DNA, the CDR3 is TGTGCCAGCAGTGAAGCGCTACGGCTAGAAGGCTACGAGCAGTACTTC. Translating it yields CASSEALRLEGYEQYF.

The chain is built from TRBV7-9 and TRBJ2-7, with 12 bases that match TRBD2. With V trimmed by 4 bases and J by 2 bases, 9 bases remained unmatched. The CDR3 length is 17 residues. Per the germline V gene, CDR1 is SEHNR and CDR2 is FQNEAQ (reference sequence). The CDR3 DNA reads TGTGCCAGCAGCTGGACTAGCGGGACCCCACGTCCCTACGAGCAGTACTTC. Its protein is CASSWTSGTPRPYEQYF. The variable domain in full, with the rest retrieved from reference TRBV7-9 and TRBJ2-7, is DTGVSQNPRHKITKRGQNVTFRCDPISEHNRLYWYRQTLGQGPEFLTYFQNEAQLEKSRLLSDRFSAERPKGSFSTLEIQRTEQGDSAMYLCASSWTSGTPRPYEQYFGPGTRLTVT.

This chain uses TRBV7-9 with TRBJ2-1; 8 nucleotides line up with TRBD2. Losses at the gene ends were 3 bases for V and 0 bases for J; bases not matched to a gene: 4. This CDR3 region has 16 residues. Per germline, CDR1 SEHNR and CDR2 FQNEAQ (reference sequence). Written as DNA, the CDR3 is TGTGCCAGCAGCTTGACTAGCGCCAGCTCCTACAATGAGCAGTTCTTC. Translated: CASSLTSASSYNEQFF.

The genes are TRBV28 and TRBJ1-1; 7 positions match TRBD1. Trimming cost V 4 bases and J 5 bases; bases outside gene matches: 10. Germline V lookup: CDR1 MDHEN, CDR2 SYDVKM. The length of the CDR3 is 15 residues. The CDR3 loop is CASSSRITGVTEAFF. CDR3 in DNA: TGTGCCAGCAGTTCCCGTATCACAGGGGTAACTGAAGCTTTCTTT.

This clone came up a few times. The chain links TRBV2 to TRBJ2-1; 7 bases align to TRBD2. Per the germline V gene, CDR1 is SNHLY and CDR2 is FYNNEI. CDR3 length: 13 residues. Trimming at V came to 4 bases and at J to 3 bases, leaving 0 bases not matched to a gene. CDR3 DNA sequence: TGTGCCAGCAGTGGCGGGAGCTACAATGAGCAGTTCTTC. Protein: CASSGGSYNEQFF.

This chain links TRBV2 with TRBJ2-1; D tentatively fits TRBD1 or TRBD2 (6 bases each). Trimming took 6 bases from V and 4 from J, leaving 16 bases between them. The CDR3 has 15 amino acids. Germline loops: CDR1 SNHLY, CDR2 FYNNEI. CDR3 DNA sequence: TGTGCCAGCAGAGGGGGGTCCTTTGAGTACAATGAGCAGTTCTTC. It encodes CASRGGSFEYNEQFF.

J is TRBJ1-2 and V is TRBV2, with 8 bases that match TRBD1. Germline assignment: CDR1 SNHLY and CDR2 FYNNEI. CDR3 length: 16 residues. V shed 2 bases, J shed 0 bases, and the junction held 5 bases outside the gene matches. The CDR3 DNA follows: TGTGCCAGCAGTGAACAACAGGGGGTAGCTAACTATGGCTACACCTTC. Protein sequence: CASSEQQGVANYGYTF.

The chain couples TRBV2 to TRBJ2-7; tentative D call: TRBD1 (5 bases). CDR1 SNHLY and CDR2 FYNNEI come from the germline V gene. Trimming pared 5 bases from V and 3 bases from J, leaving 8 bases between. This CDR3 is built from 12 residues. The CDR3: CASSKQGYEQYF. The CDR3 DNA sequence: TGTGCCAGCAGTAAGCAGGGCTACGAGCAGTACTTC.

The CDR3 protein is CAISENGQGEQFF. The CDR3 DNA sequence: TGTGCCATCAGTGAAAATGGGCAGGGGGAGCAGTTCTTC. This chain uses TRBV10-3 with TRBJ2-1, with D tentatively TRBD1 (6 bases). With 3 bases removed from V and 10 bases from J, the gap between germline ends came to 13 bases. Germline V gene data show CDR1 as ENHRY and CDR2 as SYGVKD. The CDR3 sequence is 13 residues long.